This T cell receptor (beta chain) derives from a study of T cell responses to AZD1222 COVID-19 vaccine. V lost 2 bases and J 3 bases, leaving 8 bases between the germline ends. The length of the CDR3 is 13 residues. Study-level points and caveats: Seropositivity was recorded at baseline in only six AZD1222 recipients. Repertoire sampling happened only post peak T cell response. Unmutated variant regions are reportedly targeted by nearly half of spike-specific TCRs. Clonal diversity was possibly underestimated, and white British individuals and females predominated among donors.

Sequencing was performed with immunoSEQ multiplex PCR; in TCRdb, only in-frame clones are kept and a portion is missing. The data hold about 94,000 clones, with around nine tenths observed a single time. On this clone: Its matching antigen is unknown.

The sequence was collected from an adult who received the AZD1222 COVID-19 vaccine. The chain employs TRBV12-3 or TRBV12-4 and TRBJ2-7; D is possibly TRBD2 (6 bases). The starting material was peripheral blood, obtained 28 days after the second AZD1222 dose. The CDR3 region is CASSLTGGYEQYF. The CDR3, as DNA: TGTGCCAGCAGTTTAACCGGGGGCTACGAGCAGTACTTC.